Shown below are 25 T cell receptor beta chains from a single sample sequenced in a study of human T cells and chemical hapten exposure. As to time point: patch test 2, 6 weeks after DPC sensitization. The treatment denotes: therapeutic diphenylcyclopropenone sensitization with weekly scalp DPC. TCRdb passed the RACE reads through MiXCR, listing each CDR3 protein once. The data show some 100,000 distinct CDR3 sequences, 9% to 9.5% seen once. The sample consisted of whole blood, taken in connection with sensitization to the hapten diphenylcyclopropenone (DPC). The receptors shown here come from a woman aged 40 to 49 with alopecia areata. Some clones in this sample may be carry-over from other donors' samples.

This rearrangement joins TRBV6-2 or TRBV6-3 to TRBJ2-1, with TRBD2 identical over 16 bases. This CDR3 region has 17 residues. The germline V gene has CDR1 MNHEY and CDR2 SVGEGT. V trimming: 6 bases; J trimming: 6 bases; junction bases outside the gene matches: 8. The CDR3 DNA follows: TGTGCCAGCAGCCCCGGGACTAGCGGGAGGGCCACCAATGAGCAGTTCTTC. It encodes CASSPGTSGRATNEQFF.

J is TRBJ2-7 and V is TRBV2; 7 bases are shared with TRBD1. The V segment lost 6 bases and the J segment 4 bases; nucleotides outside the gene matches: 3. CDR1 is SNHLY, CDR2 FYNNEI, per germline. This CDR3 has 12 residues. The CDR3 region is CASSAQGYEQYF. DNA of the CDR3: TGTGCCAGCAGCGCACAGGGGTACGAGCAGTACTTC.

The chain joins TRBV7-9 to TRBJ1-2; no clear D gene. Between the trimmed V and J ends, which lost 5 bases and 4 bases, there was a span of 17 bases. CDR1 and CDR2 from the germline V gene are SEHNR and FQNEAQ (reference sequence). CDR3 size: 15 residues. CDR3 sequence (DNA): TGTGCCAGCAGCGCCTCCGGGCCCTCCGGCTATGGCTACACCTTC. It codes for CASSASGPSGYGYTF.

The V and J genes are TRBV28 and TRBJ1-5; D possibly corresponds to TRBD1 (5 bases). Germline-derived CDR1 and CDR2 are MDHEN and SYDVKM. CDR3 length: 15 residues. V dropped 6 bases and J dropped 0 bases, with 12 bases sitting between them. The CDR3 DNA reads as TGTGCCAGCAGCCGACAGCTCTATAGCAATCAGCCCCAGCATTTT. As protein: CASSRQLYSNQPQHF.

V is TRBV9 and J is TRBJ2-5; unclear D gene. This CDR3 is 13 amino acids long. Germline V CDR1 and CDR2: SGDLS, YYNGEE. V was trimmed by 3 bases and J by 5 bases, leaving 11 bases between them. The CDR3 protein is CASSARPDETQYF. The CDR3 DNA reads TGTGCCAGCAGCGCCCGTCCCGACGAGACCCAGTACTTC.

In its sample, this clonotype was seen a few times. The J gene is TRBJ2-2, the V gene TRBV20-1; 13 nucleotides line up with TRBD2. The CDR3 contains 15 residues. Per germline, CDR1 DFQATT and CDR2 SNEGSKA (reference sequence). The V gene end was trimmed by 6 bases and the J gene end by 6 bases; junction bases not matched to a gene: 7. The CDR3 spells CSAQTGLAGAGELFF. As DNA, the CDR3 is TGCAGTGCCCAAACCGGACTAGCGGGAGCCGGGGAGCTGTTTTTT.

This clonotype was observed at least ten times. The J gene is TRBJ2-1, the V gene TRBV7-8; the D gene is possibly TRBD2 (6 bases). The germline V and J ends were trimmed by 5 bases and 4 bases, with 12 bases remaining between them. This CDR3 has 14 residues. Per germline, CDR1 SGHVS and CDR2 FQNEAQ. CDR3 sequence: CASSNLGLYNEQFF. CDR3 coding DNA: TGTGCCAGCAGCAATCTGGGACTTTACAATGAGCAGTTCTTC.

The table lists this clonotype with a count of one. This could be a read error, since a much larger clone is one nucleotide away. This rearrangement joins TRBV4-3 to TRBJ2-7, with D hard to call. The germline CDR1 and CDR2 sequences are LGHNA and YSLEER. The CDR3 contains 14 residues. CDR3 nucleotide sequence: TGCGCCAGCAACCAAGACCACAGATCCTACGAGCAGTACTTC. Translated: CASNQDHRSYEQYF.

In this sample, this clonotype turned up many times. The CDR3 reads CSVEDSGTRINEQFF. CDR3 nucleotides: TGCAGCGTTGAAGATTCCGGGACTAGGATCAATGAGCAGTTCTTC. The chain couples TRBV29-1 to TRBJ2-1; 8 bases are a match to TRBD2. This CDR3 region has 15 residues. Germline values: CDR1 SQVTM, CDR2 ANQGSEA. Germline trimming cut 0 bases from V and 6 bases from J; bases unmatched to any gene: 7.

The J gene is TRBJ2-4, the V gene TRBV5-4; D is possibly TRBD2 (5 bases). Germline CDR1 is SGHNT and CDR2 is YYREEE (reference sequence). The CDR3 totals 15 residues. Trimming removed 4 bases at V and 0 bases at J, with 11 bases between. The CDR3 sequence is CASSADAGAKNIQYF. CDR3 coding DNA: TGTGCCAGCAGCGCGGACGCGGGAGCCAAAAACATTCAGTACTTC.

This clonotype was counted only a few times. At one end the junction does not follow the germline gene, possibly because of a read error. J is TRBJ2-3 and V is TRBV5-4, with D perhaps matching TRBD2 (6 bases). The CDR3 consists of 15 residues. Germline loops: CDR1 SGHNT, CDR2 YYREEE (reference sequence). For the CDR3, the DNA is TGTGTCAGCAACCCCATGGGAGGAAGCGCAGATACGCAGTATTTT. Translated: CVSNPMGGSADTQYF.

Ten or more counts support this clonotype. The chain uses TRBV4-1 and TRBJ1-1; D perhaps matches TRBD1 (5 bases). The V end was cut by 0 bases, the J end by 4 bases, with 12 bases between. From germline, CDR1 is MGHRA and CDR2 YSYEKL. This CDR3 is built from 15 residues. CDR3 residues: CASSQDNGAGTEAFF. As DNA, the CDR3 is TGCGCCAGCAGCCAAGATAATGGGGCAGGCACTGAAGCTTTCTTT.

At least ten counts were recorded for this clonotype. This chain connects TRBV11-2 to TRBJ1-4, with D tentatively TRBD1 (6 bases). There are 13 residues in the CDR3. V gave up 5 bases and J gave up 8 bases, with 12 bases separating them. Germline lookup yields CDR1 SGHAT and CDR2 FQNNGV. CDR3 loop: CASSTGPEEKLFF. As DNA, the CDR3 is TGTGCCAGCAGCACAGGGCCGGAGGAAAAACTGTTTTTT.

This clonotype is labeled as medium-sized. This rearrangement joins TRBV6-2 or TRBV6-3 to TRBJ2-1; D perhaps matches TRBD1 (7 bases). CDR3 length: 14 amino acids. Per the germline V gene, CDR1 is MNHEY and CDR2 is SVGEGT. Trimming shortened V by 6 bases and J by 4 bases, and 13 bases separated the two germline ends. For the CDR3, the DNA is TGTGCCAGCAGACGGGACAGCGGGTACAATGAGCAGTTCTTC. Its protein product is CASRRDSGYNEQFF.

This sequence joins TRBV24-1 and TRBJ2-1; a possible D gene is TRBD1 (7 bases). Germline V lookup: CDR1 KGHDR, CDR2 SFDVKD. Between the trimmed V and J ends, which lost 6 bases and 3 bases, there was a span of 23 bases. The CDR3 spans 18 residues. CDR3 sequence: CATSPGGGWGASYNEQFF. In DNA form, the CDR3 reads TGTGCCACCAGTCCAGGGGGTGGTTGGGGGGCAAGCTACAATGAGCAGTTCTTC.

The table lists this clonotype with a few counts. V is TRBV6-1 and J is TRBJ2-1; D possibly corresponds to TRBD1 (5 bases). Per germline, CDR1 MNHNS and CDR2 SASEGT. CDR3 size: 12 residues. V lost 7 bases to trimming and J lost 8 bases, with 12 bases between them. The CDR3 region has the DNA TGTGCCAGCACTCTAAGGGGCGATGAGCAGTTCTTC. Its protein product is CASTLRGDEQFF.

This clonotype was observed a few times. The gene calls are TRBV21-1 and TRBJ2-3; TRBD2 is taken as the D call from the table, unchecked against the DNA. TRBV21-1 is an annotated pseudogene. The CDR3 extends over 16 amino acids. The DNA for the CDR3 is TGTGCCAGCAGCAAAGCGGTAGTAGCGGACACAGATACGCAGTATTTT. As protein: CASSKAVVADTDTQYF.

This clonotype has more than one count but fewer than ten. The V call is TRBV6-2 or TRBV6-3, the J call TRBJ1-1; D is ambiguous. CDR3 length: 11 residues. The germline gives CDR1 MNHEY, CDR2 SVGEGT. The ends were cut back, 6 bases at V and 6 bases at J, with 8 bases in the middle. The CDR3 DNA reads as TGTGCCAGCAGGGGGTCTCCTGAAGCTTTCTTT. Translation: CASRGSPEAFF.

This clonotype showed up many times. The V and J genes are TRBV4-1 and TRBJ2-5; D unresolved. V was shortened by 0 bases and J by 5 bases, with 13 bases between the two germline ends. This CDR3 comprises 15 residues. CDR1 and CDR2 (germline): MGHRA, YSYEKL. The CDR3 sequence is CASSQDPLRQETQYF. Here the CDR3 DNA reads TGCGCCAGCAGCCAAGATCCTCTACGTCAGGAGACCCAGTACTTC.

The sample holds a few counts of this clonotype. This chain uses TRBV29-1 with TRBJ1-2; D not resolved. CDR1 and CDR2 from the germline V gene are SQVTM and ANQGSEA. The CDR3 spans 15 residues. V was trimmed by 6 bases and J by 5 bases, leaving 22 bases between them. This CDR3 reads CSVPSGGTVGYGYTF. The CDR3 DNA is TGCAGCGTCCCCAGTGGAGGCACAGTGGGGTATGGCTACACCTTC.

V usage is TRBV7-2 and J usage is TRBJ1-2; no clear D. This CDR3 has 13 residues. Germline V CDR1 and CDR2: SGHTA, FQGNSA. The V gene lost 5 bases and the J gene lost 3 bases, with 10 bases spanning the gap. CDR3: CASSQDAYYGYTF. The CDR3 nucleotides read TGTGCCAGCAGCCAGGACGCCTACTATGGCTACACCTTC.

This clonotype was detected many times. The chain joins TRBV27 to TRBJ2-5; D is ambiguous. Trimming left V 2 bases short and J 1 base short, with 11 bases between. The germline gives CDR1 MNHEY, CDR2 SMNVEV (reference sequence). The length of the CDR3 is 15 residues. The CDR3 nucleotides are TGTGCCAGCAGTTTAAGGAGAATTTCCCAAGAGACCCAGTACTTC. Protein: CASSLRRISQETQYF.

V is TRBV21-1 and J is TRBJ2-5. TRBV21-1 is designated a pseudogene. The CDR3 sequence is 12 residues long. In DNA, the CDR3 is TGTGCCAAAAACAAAAACCAAGAGACCCAGTACTTC. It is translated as CAKNKNQETQYF.

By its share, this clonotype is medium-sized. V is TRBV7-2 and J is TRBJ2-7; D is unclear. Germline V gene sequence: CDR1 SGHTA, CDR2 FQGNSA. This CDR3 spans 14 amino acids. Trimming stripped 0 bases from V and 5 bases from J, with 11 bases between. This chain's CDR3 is CASSLAPAGHEQYF. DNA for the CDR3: TGTGCCAGCAGCTTAGCGCCCGCTGGGCACGAGCAGTACTTC.

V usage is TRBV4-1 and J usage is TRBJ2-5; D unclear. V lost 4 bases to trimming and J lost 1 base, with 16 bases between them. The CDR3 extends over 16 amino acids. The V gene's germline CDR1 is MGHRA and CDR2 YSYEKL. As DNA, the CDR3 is TGCGCCAGCAGCCTCAATTCGGCCAGTGCCCAAGAGACCCAGTACTTC. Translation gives CASSLNSASAQETQYF.